The TCR beta chain under discussion was sequenced for a study of blood T cells in healthy people across ages. Samples each had at least 5.5 micrograms of total RNA extracted. Then a second PCR, running roughly 7 to 11 cycles, was carried out with a sample-barcoded 5' primer and a J-beta primer mix. TCRdb fed the 5' RACE reads into MiXCR, producing one record per CDR3 protein. The table lists approximately 690,000 distinct CDR3 sequences, approximately 50% of them singletons. Turning to this clonotype: Germline is not matched at one junction end, which may reflect a read error.

The sample comprised blood. This sequence was found in a man aged 60-69 years in good health.

CDR3 residues: CAGSLRNEQYF. CDR3 coding DNA: TGTGCCGGCAGCTTAAGAAACGAGCAGTACTTC. The J gene is TRBJ2-7, the V gene TRBV7-9; D gene unclear. From germline, CDR1 is SEHNR and CDR2 FQNEAQ (reference sequence). This CDR3 is built from 11 residues.